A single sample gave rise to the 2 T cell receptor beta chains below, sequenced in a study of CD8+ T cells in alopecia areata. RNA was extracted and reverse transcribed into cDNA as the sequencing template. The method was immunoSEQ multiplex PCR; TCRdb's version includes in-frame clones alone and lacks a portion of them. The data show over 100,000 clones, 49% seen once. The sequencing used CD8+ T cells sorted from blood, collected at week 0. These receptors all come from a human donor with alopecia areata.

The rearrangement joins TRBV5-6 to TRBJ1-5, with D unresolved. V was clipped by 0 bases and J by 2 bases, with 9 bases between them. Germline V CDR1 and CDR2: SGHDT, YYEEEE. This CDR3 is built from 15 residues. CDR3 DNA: TGTGCCAGCAGCTTGGGACATACCGGCAATCAGCCCCAGCATTTT. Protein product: CASSLGHTGNQPQHF.

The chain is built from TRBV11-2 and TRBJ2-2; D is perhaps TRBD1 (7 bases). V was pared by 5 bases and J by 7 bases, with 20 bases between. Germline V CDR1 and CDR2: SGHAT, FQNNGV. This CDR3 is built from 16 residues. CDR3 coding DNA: TGTGCCAGCAGCCCCGGCGGGGCAGGGGGTATCGGGGAGCTGTTTTTT. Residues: CASSPGGAGGIGELFF.